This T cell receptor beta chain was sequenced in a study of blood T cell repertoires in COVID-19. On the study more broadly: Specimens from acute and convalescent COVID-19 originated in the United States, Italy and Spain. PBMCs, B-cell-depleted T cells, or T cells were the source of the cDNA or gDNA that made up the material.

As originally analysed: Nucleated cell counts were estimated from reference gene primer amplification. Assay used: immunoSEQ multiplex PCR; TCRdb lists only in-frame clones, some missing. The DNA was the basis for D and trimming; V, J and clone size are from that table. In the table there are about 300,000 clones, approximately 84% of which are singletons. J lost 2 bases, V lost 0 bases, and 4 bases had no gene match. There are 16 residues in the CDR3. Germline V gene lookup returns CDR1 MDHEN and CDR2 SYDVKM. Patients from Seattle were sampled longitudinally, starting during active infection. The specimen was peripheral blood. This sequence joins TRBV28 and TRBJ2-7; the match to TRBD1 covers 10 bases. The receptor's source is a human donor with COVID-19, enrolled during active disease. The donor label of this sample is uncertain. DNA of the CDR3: TGTGCCAGCAGTTTATGGCAGGACAGGGGGGCCTACGAGCAGTACTTC. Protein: CASSLWQDRGAYEQYF.